These T cell receptor beta chains were read from a single sample in a study of T-cell reconstitution after alpha-beta-depleted transplantation in children. MiXCR was run by TCRdb on the PCR reads, yielding one entry per CDR3 protein. In the table there are about 980,000 distinct CDR3 sequences, about 29% of which are singletons. The sample in question was PBMCs, mostly from graft donor cells, obtained 360 days after TCRalphabeta/CD19-depleted stem cell transplant. The source is a boy younger than two who had a stem cell transplant for SCID, so the T cells may come from the graft donor. Each CDR3 is given with its conserved first and last residue. A D gene is named only where the DNA matches it firmly. For some rows the clone size is stated as once, few or many, or as a class when expanded; others skip it.

V gene	clone size	J gene	D gene	CDR3 protein	CDR3 DNA
TRBV6-6	NA	TRBJ2-7	TRBD1	CASSRDRGVEQYF	TGTGCCAGCAGTCGGGACAGGGGGGTCGAGCAGTACTTC
TRBV5-6	many	TRBJ2-7	NA	CASSFQDYEQYF	TGTGCCAGCAGCTTCCAAGACTACGAGCAGTACTTC
TRBV9	few	TRBJ2-7	NA	CASSKWDFSYEQYF	TGTGCCAGCAGCAAATGGGACTTCTCCTACGAGCAGTACTTC
TRBV29-1	NA	TRBJ2-5	TRBD1	CSVPGRTGRETQYF	TGCAGCGTCCCCGGACGGACAGGGAGGGAGACCCAGTACTTC
TRBV24-1	NA	TRBJ2-2	NA	CATSAGGLDTGELFF	TGTGCCACCAGTGCAGGGGGGCTGGACACCGGGGAGCTGTTTTTT
TRBV18	NA	TRBJ2-7	NA	CASSPSPGVEQYF	TGTGCCAGCTCACCTTCCCCGGGGGTCGAGCAGTACTTC
TRBV28	few	TRBJ2-5	TRBD2	CASTAAGGGWETQYF	TGTGCCAGCACCGCCGCGGGGGGTGGGTGGGAGACCCAGTACTTC
TRBV12-3/TRBV12-4	few	TRBJ1-1	NA	CASSPPGLRNTEAFF	TGTGCCAGCAGTCCTCCGGGACTCAGGAACACTGAAGCTTTCTTT
TRBV29-1	few	TRBJ2-1	NA	CSLRGVGTSYNEQFF	TGCAGCCTGAGAGGAGTAGGGACTTCATACAATGAGCAGTTCTTC
TRBV18	NA	TRBJ2-7	NA	CASSPNYDGYEQYF	TGTGCCAGCTCACCAAATTACGACGGATACGAGCAGTACTTC
TRBV20-1	NA	TRBJ2-7	TRBD1	CSTGTGGAGEQYF	TGCAGTACGGGGACAGGGGGCGCGGGCGAGCAGTACTTC
TRBV7-7	few	TRBJ2-7	NA	CASSLERGGSYEQYF	TGTGCCAGCAGCTTAGAACGCGGAGGATCCTACGAGCAGTACTTC
TRBV28	NA	TRBJ2-7	NA	CASSLALRGQYF	TGTGCCAGCAGCTTAGCCCTACGCGGGCAGTACTTC
TRBV9	NA	TRBJ2-1	NA	CASSVTDNPSYNEQFF	TGTGCCAGCAGCGTGACGGACAACCCGTCCTACAATGAGCAGTTCTTC
TRBV2	NA	TRBJ1-5	NA	CASSGSQVSNQPQHF	TGTGCCAGCAGTGGATCGCAGGTTAGCAATCAGCCCCAGCATTTT
TRBV20-1	few	TRBJ2-7	TRBD1	CSAQTPGTGDNEQYF	TGCAGTGCTCAAACTCCCGGGACAGGGGACAACGAGCAGTACTTC
TRBV12-3/TRBV12-4	few	TRBJ1-1	NA	CASSFRTAFF	TGTGCCAGCAGTTTCAGAACGGCTTTCTTT
TRBV5-5	NA	TRBJ2-2	NA	CASSPGHRAGGELFF	TGTGCCAGCAGCCCAGGCCACAGGGCCGGCGGGGAGCTGTTTTTT
TRBV20-1	few	TRBJ2-1	TRBD1	CSARGGPGQGHNEQFF	TGCAGTGCTAGGGGGGGTCCGGGACAGGGACACAATGAGCAGTTCTTC
TRBV28	NA	TRBJ2-1	NA	CASLGNRVNYNEQFF	TGTGCCAGCCTCGGGAACAGGGTCAATTACAATGAGCAGTTCTTC
TRBV4-1	NA	TRBJ2-1	NA	CASSPRGSPWGDSYNEQFF	TGCGCCAGCAGCCCCCGGGGCTCCCCCTGGGGGGACTCCTACAATGAGCAGTTCTTC
TRBV9	NA	TRBJ2-1	TRBD2	CASSVAGGGVSYNEQFF	TGTGCCAGCAGCGTAGCGGGCGGGGGGGTCTCCTACAATGAGCAGTTCTTC
TRBV29-1	NA	TRBJ2-1	NA	CSVDVGIYNEQFF	TGCAGCGTTGACGTAGGAATATACAATGAGCAGTTCTTC
TRBV12-3/TRBV12-4	NA	TRBJ2-7	NA	CASSPTGVVRTNEQYF	TGTGCCAGCAGCCCAACCGGGGTGGTTCGGACTAACGAGCAGTACTTC
TRBV2	NA	TRBJ2-1	TRBD2	CASSEVLRGAEQFF	TGTGCCAGCAGTGAAGTATTGCGGGGGGCCGAGCAGTTCTTC
TRBV7-9	few	TRBJ1-5	NA	CASSKSGNNQPQHF	TGTGCCAGCTCGAAGTCGGGGAACAATCAGCCCCAGCATTTT
TRBV2	NA	TRBJ1-1	NA	CASSKGPLPNSEAFF	TGTGCCAGCAGTAAGGGACCTCTCCCGAACTCTGAAGCTTTCTTT